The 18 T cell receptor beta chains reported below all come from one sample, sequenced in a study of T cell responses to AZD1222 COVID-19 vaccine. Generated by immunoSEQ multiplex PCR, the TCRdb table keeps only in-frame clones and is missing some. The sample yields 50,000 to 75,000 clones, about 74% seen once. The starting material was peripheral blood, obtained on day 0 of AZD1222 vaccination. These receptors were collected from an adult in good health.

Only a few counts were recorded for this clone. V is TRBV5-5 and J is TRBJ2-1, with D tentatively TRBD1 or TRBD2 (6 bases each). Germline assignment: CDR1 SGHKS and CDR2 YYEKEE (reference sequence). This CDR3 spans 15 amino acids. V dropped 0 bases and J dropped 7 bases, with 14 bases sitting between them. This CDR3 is CASSLVGGQYNEQFF. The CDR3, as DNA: TGTGCCAGCAGCTTGGTTGGGGGGCAGTATAATGAGCAGTTCTTC.

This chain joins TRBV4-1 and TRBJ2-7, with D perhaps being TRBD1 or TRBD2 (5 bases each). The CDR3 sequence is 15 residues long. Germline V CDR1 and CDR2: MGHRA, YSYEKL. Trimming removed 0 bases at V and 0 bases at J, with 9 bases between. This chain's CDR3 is CASSQEGTASYEQYF. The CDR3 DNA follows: TGCGCCAGCAGCCAAGAGGGGACGGCCTCCTACGAGCAGTACTTC.

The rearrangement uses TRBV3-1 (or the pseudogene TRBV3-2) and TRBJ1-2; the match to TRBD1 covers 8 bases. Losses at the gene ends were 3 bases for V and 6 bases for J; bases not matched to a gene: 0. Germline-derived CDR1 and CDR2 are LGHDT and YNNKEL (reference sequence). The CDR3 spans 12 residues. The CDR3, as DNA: TGTGCCAGCAGCCAGACAGGGGATGGCTACACCTTC. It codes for CASSQTGDGYTF.

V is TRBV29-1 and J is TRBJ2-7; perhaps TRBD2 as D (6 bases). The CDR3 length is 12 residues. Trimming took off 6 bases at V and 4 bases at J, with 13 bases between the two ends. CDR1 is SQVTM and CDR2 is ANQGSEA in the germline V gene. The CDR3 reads CSVGDGSYEQYF. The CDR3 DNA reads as TGCAGCGTGGGGGACGGGAGTTACGAGCAGTACTTC.

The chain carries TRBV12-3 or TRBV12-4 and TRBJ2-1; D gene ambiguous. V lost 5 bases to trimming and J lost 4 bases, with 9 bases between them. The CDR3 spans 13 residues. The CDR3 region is CASSNTYYNEQFF. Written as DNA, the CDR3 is TGTGCCAGCAGTAATACCTATTACAATGAGCAGTTCTTC.

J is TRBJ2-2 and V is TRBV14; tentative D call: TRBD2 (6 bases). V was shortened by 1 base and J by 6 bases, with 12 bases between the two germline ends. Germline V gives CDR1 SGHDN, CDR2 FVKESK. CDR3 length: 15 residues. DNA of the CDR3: TGTGCCAGCAGCCAAGCCCTCGGGACTTCCGGGGAGCTGTTTTTT. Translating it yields CASSQALGTSGELFF.

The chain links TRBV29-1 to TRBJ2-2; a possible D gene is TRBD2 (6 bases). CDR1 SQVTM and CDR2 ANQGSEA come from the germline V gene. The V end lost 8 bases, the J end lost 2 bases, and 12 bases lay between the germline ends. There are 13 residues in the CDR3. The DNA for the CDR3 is TGCAGCATTGGGGGGTTTAACACCGGGGAGCTGTTTTTT. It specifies CSIGGFNTGELFF.

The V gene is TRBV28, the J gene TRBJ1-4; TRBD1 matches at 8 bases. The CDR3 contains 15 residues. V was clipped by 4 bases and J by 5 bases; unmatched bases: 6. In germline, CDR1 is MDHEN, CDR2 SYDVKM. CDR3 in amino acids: CASSYGTGPNEKLFF. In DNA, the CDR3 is TGTGCCAGCAGTTATGGGACAGGACCAAATGAAAAACTGTTTTTT.

This CDR3 is CASQHISGNTIYF. CDR3 in DNA: TGTGCCAGCCAACACATAAGTGGAAACACCATATATTTT. This chain connects TRBV6-5 to TRBJ1-3; D gene uncertain. V lost 8 bases to trimming and J lost 3 bases, with 11 bases between them. The CDR3 spans 13 residues. Germline loops: CDR1 MNHEY, CDR2 SVGAGI.

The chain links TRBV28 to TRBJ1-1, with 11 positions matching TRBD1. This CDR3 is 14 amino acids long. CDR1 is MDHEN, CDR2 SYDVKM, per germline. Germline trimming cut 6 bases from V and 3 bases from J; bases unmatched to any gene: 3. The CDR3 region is CASRTGQGDTEAFF. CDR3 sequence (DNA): TGTGCCAGCAGAACGGGACAGGGGGACACTGAAGCTTTCTTT.

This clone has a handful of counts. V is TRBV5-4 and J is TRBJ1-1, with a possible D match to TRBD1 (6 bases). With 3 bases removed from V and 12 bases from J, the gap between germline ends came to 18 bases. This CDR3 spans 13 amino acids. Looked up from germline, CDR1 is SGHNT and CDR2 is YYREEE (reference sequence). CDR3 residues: CASSSTGGVLTFF. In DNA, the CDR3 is TGTGCCAGCAGCTCGACAGGTGGGGTTCTTACTTTCTTT.

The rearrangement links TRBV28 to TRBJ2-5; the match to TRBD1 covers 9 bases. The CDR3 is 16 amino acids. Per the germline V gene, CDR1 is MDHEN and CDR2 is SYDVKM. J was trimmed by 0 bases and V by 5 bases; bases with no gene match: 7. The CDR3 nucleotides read TGTGCCAGCAGTCACTCGGGGACAGGGTACCAAGAGACCCAGTACTTC. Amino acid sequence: CASSHSGTGYQETQYF. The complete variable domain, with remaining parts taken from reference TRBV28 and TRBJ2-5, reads DVKVTQSSRYLVKRTGEKVFLECVQDMDHENMFWYRQDPGLGLRLIYFSYDVKMKEKGDIPEGYSVSREKKERFSLILESASTNQTSMYLCASSHSGTGYQETQYFGPGTRLLVL.

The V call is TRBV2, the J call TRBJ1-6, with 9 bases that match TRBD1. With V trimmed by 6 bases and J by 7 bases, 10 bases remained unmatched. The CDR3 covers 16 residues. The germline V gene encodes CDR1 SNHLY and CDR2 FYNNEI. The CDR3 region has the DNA TGTGCCAGCAGGGAGACAGGGGGATTTCAAAATTCACCCCTCCACTTT. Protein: CASRETGGFQNSPLHF.

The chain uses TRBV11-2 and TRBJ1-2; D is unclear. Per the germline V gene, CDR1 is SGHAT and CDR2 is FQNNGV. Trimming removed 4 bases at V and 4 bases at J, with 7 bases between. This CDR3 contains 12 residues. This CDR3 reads CASSSSTYGYTF. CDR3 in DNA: TGTGCCAGCAGCTCGTCGACCTATGGCTACACCTTC.

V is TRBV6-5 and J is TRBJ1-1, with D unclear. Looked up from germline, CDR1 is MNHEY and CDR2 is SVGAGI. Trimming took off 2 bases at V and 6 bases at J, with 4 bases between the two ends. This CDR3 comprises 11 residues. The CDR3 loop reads CASSYASEAFF. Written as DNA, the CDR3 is TGTGCCAGCAGTTACGCCTCTGAAGCTTTCTTT.

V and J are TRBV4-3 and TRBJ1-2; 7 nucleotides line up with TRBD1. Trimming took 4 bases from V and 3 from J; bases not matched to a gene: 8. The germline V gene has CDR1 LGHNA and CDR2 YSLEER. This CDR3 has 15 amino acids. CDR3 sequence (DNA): TGCGCCAGCAGCCCCCAGCACAGGGGCGACTATGGCTACACCTTC. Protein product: CASSPQHRGDYGYTF.

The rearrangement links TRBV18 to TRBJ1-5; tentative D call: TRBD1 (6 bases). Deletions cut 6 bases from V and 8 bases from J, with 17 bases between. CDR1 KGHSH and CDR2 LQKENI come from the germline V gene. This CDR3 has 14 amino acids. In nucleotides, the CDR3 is TGTGCCAGCTCGGCCCGGGGGGCCCGGGAGCCCCAGCATTTT. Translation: CASSARGAREPQHF.

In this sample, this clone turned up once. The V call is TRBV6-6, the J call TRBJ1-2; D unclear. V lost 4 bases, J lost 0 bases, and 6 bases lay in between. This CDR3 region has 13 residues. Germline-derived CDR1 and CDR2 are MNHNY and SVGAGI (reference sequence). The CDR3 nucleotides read TGTGCCAGCAGTTTGACAACTAACTATGGCTACACCTTC. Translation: CASSLTTNYGYTF.